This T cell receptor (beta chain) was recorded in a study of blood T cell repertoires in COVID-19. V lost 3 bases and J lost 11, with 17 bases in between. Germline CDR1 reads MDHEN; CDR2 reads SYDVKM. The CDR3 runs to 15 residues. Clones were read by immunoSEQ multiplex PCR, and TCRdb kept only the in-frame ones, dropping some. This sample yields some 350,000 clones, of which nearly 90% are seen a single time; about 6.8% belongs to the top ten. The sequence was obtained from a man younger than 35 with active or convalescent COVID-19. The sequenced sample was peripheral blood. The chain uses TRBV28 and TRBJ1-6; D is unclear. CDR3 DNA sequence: TGTGCCAGCAGTTTTCGACAAAATTATCCTCCACCCCTCCACTTT. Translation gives CASSFRQNYPPPLHF.